A single sample is the source of the 8 T cell receptor beta chains below, sequenced in a study of blood T cell repertoires in COVID-19. Using immunoSEQ multiplex PCR, the repertoire was profiled, and TCRdb retains in-frame clones only, with some absent. The table lists roughly 250,000 clones, 75% to 85% of them singletons. Input material: peripheral blood. The source of these receptors is a human donor in a cohort sampled during active COVID-19.

The CDR3 sequence: CASSVEGGGAGGTGELFF. In DNA, the CDR3 is TGTGCCAGCAGCGTAGAAGGAGGGGGGGCCGGTGGAACCGGGGAGCTGTTTTTT. V gene TRBV9 combines with J gene TRBJ2-2, with D maybe TRBD2 (7 bases). Looked up from germline, CDR1 is SGDLS and CDR2 is YYNGEE. The CDR3 extends over 18 amino acids. Trimming took 0 bases from V and 5 from J, leaving 20 bases between them.

To note about this clone: This sample includes further DNA sequences coding for the same CDR3. The V and J genes are TRBV19 and TRBJ1-6, with 10 positions matching TRBD1. V trimming: 2 bases; J trimming: 7 bases; junction bases outside the gene matches: 5. CDR1 is LNHDA, CDR2 SQIVND, per germline (reference sequence). The CDR3 has 16 residues. In DNA form, the CDR3 reads TGTGCCAGTAGTATACGGACAGGGGGGAGAAATTCACCCCTCCACTTT. Residues: CASSIRTGGRNSPLHF.

The gene calls are TRBV2 and TRBJ2-2; 8 bases agree with TRBD2. This CDR3 is 14 amino acids long. Per germline, CDR1 SNHLY and CDR2 FYNNEI. After removal of 7 bases from V and 0 bases from J, the junction contained 1 base not matched to a gene. CDR3 loop: CASMRGANTGELFF. The CDR3 DNA reads as TGTGCCAGCATGCGGGGGGCGAACACCGGGGAGCTGTTTTTT. Variable domain in full (rest from reference TRBV2 and TRBJ2-2): EPEVTQTPSHQVTQMGQEVILRCVPISNHLYFYWYRQILGQKVEFLVSFYNNEISEKSEIFDDQFSVERPDGSNFTLKIRSTKLEDSAMYFCASMRGANTGELFFGEGSRLTVL.

The chain links TRBV29-1 to TRBJ2-5, with D possibly being TRBD1 (5 bases). V was trimmed by 5 bases and J by 1 base, leaving 8 bases between them. The CDR3 sequence is 12 residues long. Looked up from germline, CDR1 is SQVTM and CDR2 is ANQGSEA. The CDR3 region is CSVQGAQETQYF. The CDR3, as DNA: TGCAGCGTTCAGGGTGCCCAAGAGACCCAGTACTTC.

V is TRBV5-1 and J is TRBJ1-1; D unresolved. CDR1 SGHRS and CDR2 YFSETQ come from the germline V gene. The CDR3 spans 14 residues. V lost 5 bases and J 4 bases, leaving 15 bases between the germline ends. The CDR3 loop is CASRKAGLATEAFF. The CDR3 DNA follows: TGCGCCAGCAGGAAGGCGGGGTTGGCCACTGAAGCTTTCTTT.

The chain uses TRBV28 and TRBJ1-2; D gene ambiguous. V was pared by 7 bases and J by 4 bases, with 13 bases between. The CDR3 totals 13 residues. Per the germline V gene, CDR1 is MDHEN and CDR2 is SYDVKM. The CDR3 loop is CASTSVWAYGYTF. CDR3 coding DNA: TGTGCCAGCACCTCCGTGTGGGCCTATGGCTACACCTTC.

The chain joins TRBV3-1 (or the pseudogene TRBV3-2) to TRBJ1-1; 9 bases map to TRBD1. The CDR3 has 15 amino acids. Germline-derived CDR1 and CDR2 are LGHDT and YNNKEL (reference sequence). Germline trimming cut 0 bases from V and 4 bases from J; bases unmatched to any gene: 3. The CDR3 spells CASSQEGGQGTEAFF. The CDR3 DNA reads TGTGCCAGCAGCCAAGAGGGGGGACAGGGCACTGAAGCTTTCTTT.

A word on this clone: This CDR3 is also generated by other DNA sequences in the sample. This chain uses TRBV14 with TRBJ2-3; 9 nucleotides agree with TRBD1. V dropped 1 base and J dropped 3; count of bases not matched to a gene: 5. The CDR3 totals 16 residues. Germline-derived CDR1 and CDR2 are SGHDN and FVKESK. For the CDR3, the DNA is TGTGCCAGCAGCCAAGGCGCGACAGGGGGAACAGATACGCAGTATTTT. Its protein is CASSQGATGGTDTQYF.